This TCR beta chain was obtained from a study of beta chain features in type 1 diabetes. Study results and caveats: Whether TCRB rearrangement is influenced by HLA type went unresolved here.

CDR1 is SGHNT, CDR2 YYREEE, per germline (reference sequence). V shed 0 bases and J shed 2 bases, with 10 bases lying between them. The CDR3 sequence is 15 residues long. The authors reverse transcribed all of the isolated RNA, so sequencing captured expressed TCRB transcripts. Only in-frame clones appear in the TCRdb table, and some are missing; sequencing was by immunoSEQ multiplex PCR. The sample carries hundreds of thousands of clones, roughly an eighth recorded once. Notes on this clone: No antigen is known for it.

The receptor comes from a man younger than 35 in good health. The sequenced material came from naive CD4+ T cells from blood. This rearrangement joins TRBV5-4 to TRBJ2-3; D is undetermined. The CDR3 DNA sequence: TGTGCCAGCAGCTTGGCACAGACGGACACAGATACGCAGTATTTT. As protein: CASSLAQTDTDTQYF.